These 16 T cell receptor beta chains were all obtained from the same sample, sequenced in a study of T cell changes during pregnancy in multiple sclerosis. The repertoire was sequenced with immunoSEQ multiplex PCR; TCRdb's copy has only in-frame clones and lacks some. The sample consists of approximately 80,000 clones, roughly nine tenths of them appearing once. The source material was PBMCs, sampled in the first trimester of pregnancy. The receptors stem from a female donor in good health, serving as a control in a pregnancy study. Some clones in this sample may be carry-over from other donors' samples.

This sequence joins TRBV2 and TRBJ2-5; TRBD2 agrees at 7 bases. Germline assignment: CDR1 SNHLY and CDR2 FYNNEI. CDR3 length: 13 residues. V was clipped by 8 bases and J by 4 bases; unmatched bases: 7. The CDR3 sequence is CASRAPGGETQYF. The DNA for the CDR3 is TGTGCCAGCCGGGCCCCGGGAGGAGAGACCCAGTACTTC.

V gene TRBV30 combines with J gene TRBJ1-4, with D unclear. The CDR3 is 11 amino acids. Germline V gives CDR1 GTSNPN, CDR2 SVGIG (reference sequence). V dropped 8 bases and J dropped 8 bases, with 12 bases sitting between them. The CDR3 coding sequence is TGTGCCAGCGGAATAGGAGAAAAACTGTTTTTT. Protein product: CASGIGEKLFF.

This rearrangement joins TRBV29-1 to TRBJ2-5; 8 bases fit TRBD1. Looked up from germline, CDR1 is SQVTM and CDR2 is ANQGSEA. This CDR3 is 13 amino acids long. Germline trimming cut 4 bases from V and 5 bases from J; bases unmatched to any gene: 6. The DNA of the CDR3 is TGCAGCGTTGCAGGGGGCTTTGGGGAGACCCAGTACTTC. This encodes CSVAGGFGETQYF.

The gene calls are TRBV6-6 and TRBJ1-5; no clear D. The ends were cut back, 3 bases at V and 8 bases at J, with 14 bases in the middle. Looked up from germline, CDR1 is MNHNY and CDR2 is SVGAGI (reference sequence). This CDR3 comprises 14 residues. The DNA for the CDR3 is TGTGCCAGCAGTTATGGTGGAGACCATGAGCCCCAGCATTTT. This sequence encodes CASSYGGDHEPQHF.

The J gene is TRBJ1-3, the V gene TRBV5-5; D unclear. Trimming stripped 4 bases from V and 2 bases from J, with 13 bases between. Germline V gene sequence: CDR1 SGHKS, CDR2 YYEKEE (reference sequence). The CDR3 consists of 15 residues. CDR3 protein: CASSLEQLTGNTIYF. CDR3 nucleotides: TGTGCCAGCAGCCTAGAACAACTAACTGGAAACACCATATATTTT.

CDR3 coding DNA: TGTGCCAGCAGCATTCGGACAGGGGAGTACGGTTCACCCCTCCACTTT. Translated: CASSIRTGEYGSPLHF. The chain uses TRBV11-1 and TRBJ1-6, with TRBD1 matching 9 bases. Germline V CDR1 and CDR2: SGHAT, FQDESV (reference sequence). The trim removed 5 bases at V and 9 bases at J, leaving 11 bases unmatched. This CDR3 contains 16 residues.

The chain recombines TRBV5-6 with TRBJ1-6, with D possibly TRBD1 on 6 matching bases. This CDR3 region has 15 residues. Germline-derived CDR1 and CDR2 are SGHDT and YYEEEE. V gave up 4 bases and J gave up 9 bases, with 17 bases separating them. The CDR3 nucleotides read TGTGCCAGCAGCGTCCCGGGACATAGAGGTTCACCCCTCCACTTT. Translation gives CASSVPGHRGSPLHF.

CDR3 in amino acids: CASSLAGAGEQYF. CDR3 coding DNA: TGTGCCAGCAGCTTAGCAGGGGCAGGAGAGCAGTACTTC. The chain has TRBV7-2 and TRBJ2-7, with D possibly matching TRBD1 (5 bases). The germline V gene encodes CDR1 SGHTA and CDR2 FQGNSA. The CDR3 runs to 13 residues. Trimming cost V 0 bases and J 7 bases, with 10 bases left between them. The complete variable domain, with remaining parts taken from reference TRBV7-2 and TRBJ2-7, reads GAGVSQSPSNKVTEKGKDVELRCDPISGHTALYWYRQSLGQGLEFLIYFQGNSAPDKSGLPSDRFSAERTGGSVSTLTIQRTQQEDSAVYLCASSLAGAGEQYFGPGTRLTVT.

This chain links TRBV14 with TRBJ2-1; tentative D call: TRBD2 (5 bases). This CDR3 has 12 amino acids. The germline CDR1 and CDR2 sequences are SGHDN and FVKESK. V lost 3 bases and J lost 8, with 8 bases in between. CDR3 nucleotides: TGTGCCAGCAGCCAGGTAGCGTATGAGCAGTTCTTC. It encodes CASSQVAYEQFF.

The gene calls are TRBV27 and TRBJ2-6; 8 positions match TRBD1. After removal of 3 bases from V and 2 bases from J, the junction contained 3 bases not matched to a gene. CDR1 is MNHEY, CDR2 SMNVEV, per germline (reference sequence). The CDR3 extends over 16 amino acids. In nucleotides, the CDR3 is TGTGCCAGCAGTTTGGCAGGGGGCGCTGGGGCCAACGTCCTGACTTTC. Encoded protein: CASSLAGGAGANVLTF.

The V call is TRBV25-1, the J call TRBJ2-2; TRBD1 matches at 11 bases. The CDR3 spans 15 residues. In germline, CDR1 is MGHDK, CDR2 SYGVNS. Germline trimming cut 4 bases from V and 5 bases from J; bases unmatched to any gene: 3. CDR3 coding DNA: TGTGCCAGCAGTGGGACAGGGGGCGGGACCGGGGAGCTGTTTTTT. Translation gives CASSGTGGGTGELFF.

This CDR3 reads CASSSQLTSGGDNEQFF. The CDR3 nucleotides are TGTGCCAGCAGCTCCCAACTGACTAGCGGGGGCGACAATGAGCAGTTCTTC. This chain connects TRBV11-2 to TRBJ2-1; TRBD2 matches at 12 bases. The CDR3 is 17 amino acids. Germline values: CDR1 SGHAT, CDR2 FQNNGV. The trim removed 4 bases at V and 5 bases at J, leaving 9 bases unmatched.

The V call is TRBV6-1, the J call TRBJ2-5; D may be TRBD2 (6 bases). The CDR3 is 15 amino acids. Germline CDR1 is MNHNS and CDR2 is SASEGT. Trimming removed 2 bases from V and 3 bases from J, with 13 bases in between. The CDR3 nucleotides are TGTGCCAGCAGTGAACTCGCGACGGGAGAAGAGACCCAGTACTTC. Residues: CASSELATGEETQYF.

This clone was detected only once. The rearrangement joins TRBV6-4 to TRBJ2-5, with 8 bases identical to TRBD2. There are 15 residues in the CDR3. With 4 bases clipped from V and 5 bases from J, the junction kept 9 bases outside the gene matches. CDR1 MRHNA and CDR2 SNTAGT come from the germline V gene. CDR3 sequence: CASSAGRGGMETQYF. The CDR3 DNA reads TGTGCCAGCAGTGCGGGACGGGGGGGCATGGAGACCCAGTACTTC.

This clone was counted between two and nine times. The genes are TRBV5-1 and TRBJ2-1, with TRBD2 matching 10 bases. Germline V gives CDR1 SGHRS, CDR2 YFSETQ. This CDR3 has 16 residues. Trimming removed 1 base from V and 6 bases from J; junction bases left unmatched: 7. The DNA of the CDR3 is TGCGCCAGCAGCTTGAGGGAACTAGCGGGATTCAATGAGCAGTTCTTC. Amino acid sequence: CASSLRELAGFNEQFF.

The chain couples TRBV30 to TRBJ2-6; 7 positions match TRBD2. The germline CDR1 and CDR2 sequences are GTSNPN and SVGIG (reference sequence). The CDR3 totals 18 residues. After removal of 0 bases from V and 2 bases from J, the junction contained 10 bases not matched to a gene. CDR3 nucleotide sequence: TGTGCCTGGAGTGTGTTAGCGGGTTCGTCTGCTGGGGCCAACGTCCTGACTTTC. Amino acids: CAWSVLAGSSAGANVLTF.